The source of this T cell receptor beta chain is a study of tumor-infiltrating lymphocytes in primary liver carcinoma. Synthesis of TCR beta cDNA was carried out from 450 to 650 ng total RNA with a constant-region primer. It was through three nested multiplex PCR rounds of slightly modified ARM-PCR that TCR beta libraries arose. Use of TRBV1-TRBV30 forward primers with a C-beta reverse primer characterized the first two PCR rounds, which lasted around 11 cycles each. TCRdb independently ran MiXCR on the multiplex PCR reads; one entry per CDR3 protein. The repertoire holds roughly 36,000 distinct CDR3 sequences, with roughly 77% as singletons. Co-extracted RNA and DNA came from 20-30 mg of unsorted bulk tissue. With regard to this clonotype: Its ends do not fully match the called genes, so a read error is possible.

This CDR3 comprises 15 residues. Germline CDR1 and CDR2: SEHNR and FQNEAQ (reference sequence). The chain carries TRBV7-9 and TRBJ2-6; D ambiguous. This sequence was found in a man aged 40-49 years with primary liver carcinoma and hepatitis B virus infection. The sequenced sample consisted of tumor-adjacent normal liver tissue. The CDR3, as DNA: TGTGCGAGCAGCGTAGGGTTGCCTGGGGCCAACGTCCTGACTTTC. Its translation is CASSVGLPGANVLTF.